This TCR beta chain was identified in a study of blood T cell repertoires in COVID-19. Looking at the study overall: The United States, Italy and Spain were the sources of the acute and convalescent COVID-19 samples. PBMCs, B-cell-depleted T cells, or T cells were the source of the cDNA or gDNA that made up the material.

Seattle participants joined during active infection and were tracked over time. V trimming: 4 bases; J trimming: 3 bases; junction bases outside the gene matches: 3. From germline, CDR1 is SGHRS and CDR2 YFSETQ. The CDR3 consists of 15 residues. In the study's own analysis: Amplification from reference gene primers served as the basis for estimated nucleated cell counts. Produced via immunoSEQ multiplex PCR; TCRdb's table is partial and in-frame only. V and J calls and clone size are as listed in that table; D and trimming were resolved from the DNA. The repertoire includes approximately 88,000 clones, 65% to 85% of them detected once, and 6.3% sits in the top ten.

The source is a man in his 70s with COVID-19, enrolled during active disease. J is TRBJ2-3 and V is TRBV5-1; TRBD2 aligns across 12 bases. Specimen: peripheral blood. For the CDR3, the DNA is TGCGCCAGCAGCGATGGGACTAGCGGGACAGATACGCAGTATTTT. Protein sequence: CASSDGTSGTDTQYF.